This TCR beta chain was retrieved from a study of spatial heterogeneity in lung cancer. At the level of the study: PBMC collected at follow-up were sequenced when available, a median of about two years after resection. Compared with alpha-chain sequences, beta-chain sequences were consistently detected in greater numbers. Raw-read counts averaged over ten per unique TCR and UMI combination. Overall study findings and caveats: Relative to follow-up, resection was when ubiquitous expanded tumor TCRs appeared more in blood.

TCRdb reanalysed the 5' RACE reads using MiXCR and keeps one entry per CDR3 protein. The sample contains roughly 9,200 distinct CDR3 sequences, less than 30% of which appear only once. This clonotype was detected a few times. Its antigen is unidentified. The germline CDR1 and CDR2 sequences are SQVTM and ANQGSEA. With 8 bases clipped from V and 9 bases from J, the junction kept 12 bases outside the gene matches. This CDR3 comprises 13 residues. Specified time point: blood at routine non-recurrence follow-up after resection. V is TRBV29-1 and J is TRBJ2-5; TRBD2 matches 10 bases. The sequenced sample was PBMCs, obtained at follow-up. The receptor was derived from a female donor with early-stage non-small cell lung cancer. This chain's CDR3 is CSHGLAESGAQYF. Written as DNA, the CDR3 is TGCAGCCACGGACTAGCGGAGTCTGGGGCCCAGTACTTC.